Below are 30 T cell receptor beta chains sequenced from a single sample in a study of T-cell reconstitution after alpha-beta-depleted transplantation in children. Researchers prepared the TCRbeta library using unique molecular identifiers, the study reports. TCRdb re-analysed the PCR reads in MiXCR, keeping a single row per CDR3 protein. The table includes some 530,000 distinct CDR3 sequences, about an eighth detected once. The sample in question was PBMCs from the stem cell graft donor, obtained from the stem cell graft. These receptors were obtained from a human donor who donated a stem cell graft to a child with combined immunodeficiency.

This clonotype was seen only a few times. V and J are TRBV5-6 and TRBJ2-7, with 10 bases identical to TRBD2. Losses at the gene ends were 2 bases for V and 2 bases for J; bases not matched to a gene: 10. Per germline, CDR1 SGHDT and CDR2 YYEEEE. The CDR3 is 17 amino acids. CDR3 nucleotides: TGTGCCAGCAGCTTCCTGCCTAGCGGGAGTTGGACCTACGAGCAGTACTTC. It specifies CASSFLPSGSWTYEQYF.

The chain joins TRBV28 to TRBJ2-2; TRBD1 matches 11 bases. The CDR3 contains 16 residues. Trimming at V came to 4 bases and at J to 6 bases, leaving 7 bases not matched to a gene. Germline V CDR1 and CDR2: MDHEN, SYDVKM. This CDR3 reads CASSYRDRGSPGELFF. Written as DNA, the CDR3 is TGTGCCAGCAGTTACAGGGACAGGGGGAGTCCCGGGGAGCTGTTTTTT.

This clonotype has more than one count but fewer than ten. The chain carries TRBV5-1 and TRBJ2-1, with 10 bases identical to TRBD2. Germline V gene sequence: CDR1 SGHRS, CDR2 YFSETQ. Losses at the gene ends were 1 base for V and 1 base for J; bases not matched to a gene: 5. This CDR3 has 17 amino acids. CDR3 region: CASSLSLAGESYNEQFF. The CDR3 coding sequence is TGCGCCAGCAGCTTGAGCCTAGCGGGAGAGTCCTACAATGAGCAGTTCTTC.

The rearrangement links TRBV5-1 to TRBJ2-1; no reliable D call. The V end was cut by 2 bases, the J end by 0 bases, with 12 bases between. CDR3 length equals 16 residues. Germline V CDR1 and CDR2: SGHRS, YFSETQ. As DNA, the CDR3 is TGCGCCAGCAGCTTACTGCAGGCGAGCTCCTACAATGAGCAGTTCTTC. Encoded protein: CASSLLQASSYNEQFF.

This clonotype has just a few counts. This chain joins TRBV27 and TRBJ2-7; the D gene is possibly TRBD1 (5 bases). The germline V gene encodes CDR1 MNHEY and CDR2 SMNVEV (reference sequence). V was cut by 4 bases and J by 3 bases, with 13 bases left in between. The CDR3 covers 14 residues. The CDR3 DNA sequence: TGTGCCAGCAGTTCCTGGTTCAGGGACTACGAGCAGTACTTC. This translates into CASSSWFRDYEQYF.

The V and J genes are TRBV15 and TRBJ2-7, with a tentative D call TRBD2 (5 bases). Trimming took 3 bases from V and 0 from J, leaving 9 bases between them. In germline, CDR1 is LNHNV, CDR2 YYDKDF (reference sequence). The CDR3 runs to 14 residues. Written as DNA, the CDR3 is TGTGCCACCAGCAGTCCGGGGTTCTCCTACGAGCAGTACTTC. It codes for CATSSPGFSYEQYF.

This clonotype has ten or more counts. This chain connects TRBV7-8 to TRBJ1-2; D is ambiguous. Germline CDR1 reads SGHVS; CDR2 reads FQNEAQ. The CDR3 is 15 residues long. V lost 1 base and J lost 3, with 12 bases in between. The CDR3 region has the DNA TGTGCCAGCAGCTTAGAAGGCAGGAAAGACTATGGCTACACCTTC. It is translated as CASSLEGRKDYGYTF.

This clonotype has a count of ten or more. The rearrangement uses TRBV12-3 or TRBV12-4 and TRBJ2-1; 15 bases match TRBD2. The CDR3 has 15 amino acids. The trim removed 5 bases at V and 8 bases at J, leaving 4 bases unmatched. CDR3 loop: CASSPRTSGGDEQFF. Here the CDR3 DNA reads TGTGCCAGCAGTCCCCGGACTAGCGGGGGGGATGAGCAGTTCTTC.

This rearrangement joins TRBV6-1 to TRBJ2-5; 8 bases agree with TRBD1. V lost 6 bases, J lost 5 bases, and 5 bases stayed unmatched. The CDR3 runs 13 residues. Germline V gene sequence: CDR1 MNHNS, CDR2 SASEGT. The CDR3 DNA sequence: TGTGCCAGCAGCAAACAGGGGGTGGAGACCCAGTACTTC. This codes for CASSKQGVETQYF.

The sample holds a few counts of this clonotype. The V and J genes are TRBV30 and TRBJ2-4; 7 bases match TRBD2. The V gene end was trimmed by 0 bases and the J gene end by 6 bases; junction bases not matched to a gene: 2. Looked up from germline, CDR1 is GTSNPN and CDR2 is SVGIG (reference sequence). The CDR3 totals 13 residues. CDR3: CAWSVPGGNIQYF. Written as DNA, the CDR3 is TGTGCCTGGAGTGTCCCGGGAGGAAACATTCAGTACTTC.

This chain joins TRBV29-1 and TRBJ2-3; no clear D. This CDR3 is built from 15 residues. Germline values: CDR1 SQVTM, CDR2 ANQGSEA. The V end was cut by 4 bases, the J end by 5 bases, with 19 bases between. CDR3 bases: TGCAGCGTTGCACCGGGCCTCTCACGGCTAGATACGCAGTATTTT. Translation: CSVAPGLSRLDTQYF.

This clonotype was counted only a few times. V usage is TRBV29-1 and J usage is TRBJ1-1, with D tentatively TRBD1 (5 bases). The CDR3 length is 12 residues. The germline gives CDR1 SQVTM, CDR2 ANQGSEA. The V and J ends lost 3 bases and 4 bases respectively, with 9 bases between them. For the CDR3, the DNA is TGCAGCGTTGAGCGGGGGGGCACTGAAGCTTTCTTT. Translating it yields CSVERGGTEAFF.

This clonotype was detected many times. The V call is TRBV18, the J call TRBJ2-5; 7 positions agree with TRBD2. Trimming took 6 bases from V and 9 from J; bases not matched to a gene: 16. The CDR3 is 15 residues long. Germline V gives CDR1 KGHSH, CDR2 LQKENI. CDR3 sequence (DNA): TGTGCCAGCTCCCCGGGAGGAAGTGGATTGTCGGCCCAGTACTTC. Protein product: CASSPGGSGLSAQYF.

V usage is TRBV28 and J usage is TRBJ1-4, with 8 bases aligning to TRBD1. The CDR3 is 14 residues long. The V gene end was trimmed by 6 bases and the J gene end by 8 bases; junction bases not matched to a gene: 8. Germline V lookup: CDR1 MDHEN, CDR2 SYDVKM. In DNA, the CDR3 is TGTGCCAGCAGCAGGGGGCCCTTAGGAGAAAAACTGTTTTTT. This codes for CASSRGPLGEKLFF.

This clonotype has at least ten counts. This CDR3 reads CASSFPGPNTEAFF. The CDR3 coding sequence is TGTGCCAGCAGTTTCCCGGGGCCGAACACTGAAGCTTTCTTT. The chain joins TRBV12-3 or TRBV12-4 to TRBJ1-1; D possibly corresponds to TRBD1 (5 bases). V was shortened by 3 bases and J by 1 base, with 9 bases between the two germline ends. The CDR3 covers 14 residues.

The chain is built from TRBV5-6 and TRBJ2-4; 11 bases are shared with TRBD1. V shed 4 bases and J 9 bases; nucleotides not matched to a gene: 9. The CDR3 loop spans 15 amino acids. Germline-derived CDR1 and CDR2 are SGHDT and YYEEEE. The CDR3 coding sequence is TGTGCCAGCAGCCGGACCGGGACAGGGGGTAGCATTCAGTACTTC. Its translation: CASSRTGTGGSIQYF.

This clonotype was found many times. V and J are TRBV20-1 and TRBJ2-7, with D possibly TRBD1 on 6 matching bases. Germline assignment: CDR1 DFQATT and CDR2 SNEGSKA (reference sequence). This CDR3 has 13 residues. V lost 2 bases, J lost 0 bases, and 8 bases lay in between. The chain's CDR3 is CSARWTVSYEQYF. DNA for the CDR3: TGCAGTGCTAGATGGACAGTCTCCTACGAGCAGTACTTC.

The rearrangement uses TRBV29-1 and TRBJ2-1; D perhaps matches TRBD1 (5 bases). V dropped 2 bases and J dropped 5 bases, with 25 bases sitting between them. This CDR3 is 18 amino acids long. Germline assignment: CDR1 SQVTM and CDR2 ANQGSEA. In DNA, the CDR3 is TGCAGCGTTGAAATCCCCCTCAGGGTCCGTCGTTTTGACAATGAGCAGTTCTTC. Protein product: CSVEIPLRVRRFDNEQFF.

This sequence joins TRBV5-5 and TRBJ2-1; 9 bases line up with TRBD1. Trimming took 1 base from V and 4 from J; bases not matched to a gene: 6. This CDR3 region has 16 residues. Germline V lookup: CDR1 SGHKS, CDR2 YYEKEE (reference sequence). CDR3 DNA sequence: TGTGCCAGCAGCTTGATATCAGGGACAGGGTACAATGAGCAGTTCTTC. Its translation: CASSLISGTGYNEQFF.

This clonotype was seen only a few times. This chain connects TRBV25-1 to TRBJ2-1; D not certain. The CDR3 is 13 residues long. V was shortened by 1 base and J by 8 bases, with 9 bases between the two germline ends. Germline V lookup: CDR1 MGHDK, CDR2 SYGVNS. CDR3 DNA sequence: TGTGCCAGCAGTGAATGGGCTAACCATGAGCAGTTCTTC. It yields the protein CASSEWANHEQFF.

The V call is TRBV3-1, the J call TRBJ2-7; 11 positions agree with TRBD2. The J segment lost 3 bases and the V segment lost 1 base, leaving 2 bases of the junction unmatched. Germline assignment: CDR1 LGHDT and CDR2 YNNKEL (reference sequence). The CDR3 runs 15 residues. The CDR3 spells CASSQGTSGLYEQYF. The CDR3 region has the DNA TGTGCCAGCAGCCAAGGGACTAGCGGGCTCTACGAGCAGTACTTC.

This clonotype came up many times. This chain connects TRBV7-9 to TRBJ1-3; D remains unclear. Germline CDR1 SEHNR, CDR2 FQNEAQ (reference sequence). The germline V and J ends were trimmed by 1 base and 0 bases, with 7 bases remaining between them. The length of the CDR3 is 15 residues. The CDR3, as DNA: TGTGCCAGCAGCTTAGTCGGATACTCTGGAAACACCATATATTTT. It encodes CASSLVGYSGNTIYF.

This clonotype was detected a few times. This rearrangement joins TRBV20-1 to TRBJ2-7, with 10 bases lining up with TRBD2. The ends lost 6 bases at V and 0 bases at J; junction bases unmatched: 8. Germline V lookup: CDR1 DFQATT, CDR2 SNEGSKA (reference sequence). The CDR3 extends over 15 amino acids. CDR3 loop: CSAIPLAGSSYEQYF. The CDR3 nucleotides read TGCAGTGCCATTCCACTAGCGGGGAGCTCCTACGAGCAGTACTTC.

The sample holds a few counts of this clonotype. V and J are TRBV7-8 and TRBJ2-1, with D perhaps given as TRBD1 or TRBD2 (7 bases each). The ends were cut back, 4 bases at V and 6 bases at J, with 25 bases in the middle. The CDR3 has 18 residues. CDR1 is SGHVS and CDR2 is FQNEAQ in the germline V gene. The CDR3 loop reads CASSSFPRRGRGTNEQFF. In DNA form, the CDR3 reads TGTGCCAGCAGCTCGTTCCCCCGAAGGGGGCGGGGGACCAATGAGCAGTTCTTC.

The chain uses TRBV11-2 and TRBJ2-7, with D possibly TRBD2 on 5 matching bases. Germline assignment: CDR1 SGHAT and CDR2 FQNNGV. With 5 bases removed from V and 2 bases from J, the gap between germline ends came to 19 bases. The length of the CDR3 is 16 residues. The chain's CDR3 is CASSPTRRTGAYEQYF. The CDR3 DNA is TGTGCCAGCAGCCCCACCAGGAGGACCGGGGCCTACGAGCAGTACTTC.

This clonotype has just a few counts. The gene calls are TRBV27 and TRBJ2-1, with 14 bases lining up with TRBD2. After removal of 3 bases from V and 4 bases from J, the junction contained 5 bases not matched to a gene. The CDR3 has 17 amino acids. Germline values: CDR1 MNHEY, CDR2 SMNVEV (reference sequence). This chain's CDR3 is CASSLGLAGAKYNEQFF. The CDR3 region has the DNA TGTGCCAGCAGTTTGGGACTAGCGGGGGCCAAATACAATGAGCAGTTCTTC.

This clonotype came up many times. The chain joins TRBV6-2 or TRBV6-3 to TRBJ2-7; D is possibly TRBD1 (5 bases). Germline V gives CDR1 MNHEY, CDR2 SVGEGT. Deletions cut 2 bases from V and 6 bases from J, with 14 bases between. This CDR3 is built from 14 residues. The DNA of the CDR3 is TGTGCCAGCAGTTACGTTGGGGCGTCCCGCGAGCAGTACTTC. Protein sequence: CASSYVGASREQYF.

The V gene is TRBV27, the J gene TRBJ2-7, with 7 nucleotides matching TRBD2. J lost 2 bases, V lost 0 bases, and 7 bases had no gene match. Germline lookup yields CDR1 MNHEY and CDR2 SMNVEV (reference sequence). This CDR3 has 16 amino acids. The CDR3 nucleotides read TGTGCCAGCAGTTTATCGGCGGGGGAGCTCACCTACGAGCAGTACTTC. It specifies CASSLSAGELTYEQYF.

Only a few counts were recorded for this clonotype. The chain combines TRBV18 with TRBJ2-2; no clear D. Trimming left V 3 bases short and J 4 bases short, with 6 bases between. Germline V CDR1 and CDR2: KGHSH, LQKENI. This CDR3 is built from 13 residues. The CDR3, as DNA: TGTGCCAGCTCACCGCTAGTCACCGGGGAGCTGTTTTTT. Translated: CASSPLVTGELFF. Full variable domain (remainder filled in from reference TRBV18 and TRBJ2-2): NAGVMQNPRHLVRRRGQEARLRCSPMKGHSHVYWYRQLPEEGLKFMVYLQKENIIDESGMPKERFSAEFPKEGPSILRIQQVVRGDSAAYFCASSPLVTGELFFGEGSRLTVL.

This clonotype was detected ten times or more. V and J are TRBV20-1 and TRBJ1-1; 7 bases agree with TRBD1. Per the germline V gene, CDR1 is DFQATT and CDR2 is SNEGSKA (reference sequence). The V and J ends lost 6 bases and 0 bases, in that order; junction bases with no gene match: 10. CDR3 size: 15 residues. The CDR3 DNA is TGCAGTGCCAGGACAGGTGGAAACATGAACACTGAAGCTTTCTTT. Translated, it gives CSARTGGNMNTEAFF.